The TCR beta chain under discussion was sequenced for a study of shared clonotypes between healthy human individuals. The V end lost 1 base, the J end lost 7 bases, and 13 bases lay between the germline ends. CDR3 length: 14 residues. CDR1 and CDR2 from the germline V gene are SGHVS and FQNEAQ. Every contributor of samples was a Caucasian grown-up residing in Nashville, Tennessee. Sequencing used immunoSEQ multiplex PCR; TCRdb keeps in-frame clones, though not all of them. Seen here are 2 million to 2.5 million clones, just over 90% observed once, and the top ten hold 0.39%. A word on this clone: The target antigen is unknown.

Findings and caveats of the study: The study's rarefaction showed incomplete sorted-subset sequencing despite large depth.

The sequencing input was naive CD4+ T cells from PBMCs. Subset specified: CD45RA+ positively selected. V and J are TRBV7-8 and TRBJ2-5; no clear D. This TCR derives from a man aged 18 to 29 in good health. Some clones in this sample may be carry-over from other donors' samples. In DNA form, the CDR3 reads TGTGCCAGCAGCTTAGGTTCCGGAAAGGGGACCCAGTACTTC. This gives the protein CASSLGSGKGTQYF.